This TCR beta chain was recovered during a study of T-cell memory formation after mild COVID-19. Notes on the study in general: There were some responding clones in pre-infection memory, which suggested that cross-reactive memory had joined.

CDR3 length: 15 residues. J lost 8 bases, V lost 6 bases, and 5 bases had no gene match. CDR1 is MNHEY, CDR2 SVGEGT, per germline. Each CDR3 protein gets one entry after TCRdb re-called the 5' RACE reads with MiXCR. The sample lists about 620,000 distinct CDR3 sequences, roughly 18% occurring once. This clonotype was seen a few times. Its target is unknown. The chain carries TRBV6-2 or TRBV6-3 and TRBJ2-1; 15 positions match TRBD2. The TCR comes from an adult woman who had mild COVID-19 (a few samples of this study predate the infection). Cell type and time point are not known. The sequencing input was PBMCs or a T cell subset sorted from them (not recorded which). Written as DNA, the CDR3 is TGTGCCAGCAGCCCGGGACTAGCGGGAGGCTATGAGCAGTTCTTC. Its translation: CASSPGLAGGYEQFF.